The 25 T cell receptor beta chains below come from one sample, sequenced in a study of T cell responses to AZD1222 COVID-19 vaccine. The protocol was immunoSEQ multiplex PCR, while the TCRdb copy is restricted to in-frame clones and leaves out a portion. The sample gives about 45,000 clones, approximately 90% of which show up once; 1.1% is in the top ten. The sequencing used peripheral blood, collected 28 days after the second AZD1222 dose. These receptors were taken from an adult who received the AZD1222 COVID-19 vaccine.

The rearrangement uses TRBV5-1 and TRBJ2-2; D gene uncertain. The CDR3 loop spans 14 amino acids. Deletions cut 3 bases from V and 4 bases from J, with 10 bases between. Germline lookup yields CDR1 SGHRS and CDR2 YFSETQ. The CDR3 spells CASSSRVGTGELFF. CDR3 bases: TGCGCCAGCAGCTCGAGAGTGGGCACCGGGGAGCTGTTTTTT.

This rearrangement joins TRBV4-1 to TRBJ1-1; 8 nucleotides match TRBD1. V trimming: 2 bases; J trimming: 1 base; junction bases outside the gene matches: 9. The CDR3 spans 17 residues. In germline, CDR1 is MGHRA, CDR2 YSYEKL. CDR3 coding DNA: TGCGCCAGCAGCCAACCAGGGCAGGGGGCTGGGAACACTGAAGCTTTCTTT. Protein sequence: CASSQPGQGAGNTEAFF.

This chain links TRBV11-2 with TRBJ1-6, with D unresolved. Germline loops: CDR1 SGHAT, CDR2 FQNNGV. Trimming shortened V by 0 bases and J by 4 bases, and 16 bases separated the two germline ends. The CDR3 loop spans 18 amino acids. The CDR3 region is CASSLDHPTRGYNSPLHF. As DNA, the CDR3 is TGTGCCAGCAGCTTAGATCACCCAACTCGGGGTTATAATTCACCCCTCCACTTT. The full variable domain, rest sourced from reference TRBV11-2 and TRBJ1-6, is EAGVAQSPRYKIIEKRQSVAFWCNPISGHATLYWYQQILGQGPKLLIQFQNNGVVDDSQLPKDRFSAERLKGVDSTLKIQPAKLEDSAVYLCASSLDHPTRGYNSPLHFGNGTRLTVT.

CDR3 protein: CASSLVGVGQGSSYNEQFF. CDR3 nucleotides: TGTGCCAGCAGCTTGGTGGGGGTGGGACAGGGAAGCTCCTACAATGAGCAGTTCTTC. The V call is TRBV5-6, the J call TRBJ2-1, with 9 bases that match TRBD1. This CDR3 is built from 19 residues. Germline CDR1 and CDR2: SGHDT and YYEEEE. The V gene end was trimmed by 0 bases and the J gene end by 0 bases; junction bases not matched to a gene: 10.

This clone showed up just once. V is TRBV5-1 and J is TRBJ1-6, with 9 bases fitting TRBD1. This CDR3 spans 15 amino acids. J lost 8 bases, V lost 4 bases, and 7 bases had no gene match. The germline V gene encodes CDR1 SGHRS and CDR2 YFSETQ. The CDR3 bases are TGCGCCAGCAGCCCGGGACAGGGTAGTTATTCACCCCTCCACTTT. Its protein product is CASSPGQGSYSPLHF.

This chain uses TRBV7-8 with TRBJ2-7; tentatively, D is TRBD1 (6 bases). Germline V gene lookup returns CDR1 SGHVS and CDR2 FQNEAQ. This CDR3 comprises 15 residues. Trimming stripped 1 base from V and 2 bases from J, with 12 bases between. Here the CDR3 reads CASSLVWDKTYEQYF. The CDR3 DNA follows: TGTGCCAGCAGCTTAGTTTGGGACAAAACCTACGAGCAGTACTTC.

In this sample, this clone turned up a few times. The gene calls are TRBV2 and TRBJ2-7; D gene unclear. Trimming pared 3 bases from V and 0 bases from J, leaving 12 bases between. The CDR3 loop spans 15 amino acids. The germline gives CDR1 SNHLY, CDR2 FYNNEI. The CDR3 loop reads CASSDLHKNSYEQYF. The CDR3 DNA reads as TGTGCCAGCAGTGACCTACATAAGAACTCCTACGAGCAGTACTTC.

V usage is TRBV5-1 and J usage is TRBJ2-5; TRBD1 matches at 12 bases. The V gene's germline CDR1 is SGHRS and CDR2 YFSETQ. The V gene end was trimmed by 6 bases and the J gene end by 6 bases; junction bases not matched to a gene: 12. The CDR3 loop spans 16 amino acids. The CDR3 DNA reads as TGCGCCAGCACGTCCGACGGGACAGGGGGCGTGAAGACCCAGTACTTC. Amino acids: CASTSDGTGGVKTQYF.

Here the CDR3 DNA reads TGTGCCAGCAACACCCTGGGACCGGGAATTTCACCCCTCCACTTT. Translation gives CASNTLGPGISPLHF. The rearrangement links TRBV5-5 to TRBJ1-6; D is perhaps TRBD1 (5 bases). Trimming removed 6 bases from V and 9 bases from J, with 19 bases in between. The CDR3 runs to 15 residues. Germline CDR1 and CDR2: SGHKS and YYEKEE (reference sequence).

The CDR3 nucleotides are TGCGCCAGCAGGAGGACAATTACAGATACGCAGTATTTT. This gives the protein CASRRTITDTQYF. The chain joins TRBV10-2 to TRBJ2-3, with D possibly TRBD1 on 5 matching bases. Trimming left V 6 bases short and J 3 bases short, with 10 bases between. This CDR3 region has 13 residues. Germline-derived CDR1 and CDR2 are WSHSY and SAAADI.

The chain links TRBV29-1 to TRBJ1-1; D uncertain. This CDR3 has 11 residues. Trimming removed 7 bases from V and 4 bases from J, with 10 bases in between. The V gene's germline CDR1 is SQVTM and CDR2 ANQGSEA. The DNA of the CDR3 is TGCAGCGCTCCCCTGGGCACTGAAGCTTTCTTT. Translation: CSAPLGTEAFF.

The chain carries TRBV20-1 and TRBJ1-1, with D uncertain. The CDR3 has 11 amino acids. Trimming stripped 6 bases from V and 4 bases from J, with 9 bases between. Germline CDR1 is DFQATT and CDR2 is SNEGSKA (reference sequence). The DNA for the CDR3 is TGCAGTGCAGCGGGGATCACTGAAGCTTTCTTT. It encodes CSAAGITEAFF.

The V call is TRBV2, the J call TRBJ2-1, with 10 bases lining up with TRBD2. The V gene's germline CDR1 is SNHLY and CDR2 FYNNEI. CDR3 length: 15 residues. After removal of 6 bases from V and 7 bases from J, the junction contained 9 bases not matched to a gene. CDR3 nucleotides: TGTGCCAGCAGCCCCCTAGCGGGAGTTTGGAATGAGCAGTTCTTC. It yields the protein CASSPLAGVWNEQFF.

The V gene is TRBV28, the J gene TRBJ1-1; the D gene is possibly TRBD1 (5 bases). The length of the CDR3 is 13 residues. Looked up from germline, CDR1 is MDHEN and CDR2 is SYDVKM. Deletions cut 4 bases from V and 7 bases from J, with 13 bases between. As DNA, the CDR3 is TGTGCCAGCAGTTCCGGGGGACGGGATGAAGCTTTCTTT. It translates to CASSSGGRDEAFF.

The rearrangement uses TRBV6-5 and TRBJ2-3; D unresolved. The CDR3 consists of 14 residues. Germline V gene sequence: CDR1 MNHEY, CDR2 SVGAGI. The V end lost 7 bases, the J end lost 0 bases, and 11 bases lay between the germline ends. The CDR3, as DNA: TGTGCCAGCAAACAACTCCTGAGCACAGATACGCAGTATTTT. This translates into CASKQLLSTDTQYF.

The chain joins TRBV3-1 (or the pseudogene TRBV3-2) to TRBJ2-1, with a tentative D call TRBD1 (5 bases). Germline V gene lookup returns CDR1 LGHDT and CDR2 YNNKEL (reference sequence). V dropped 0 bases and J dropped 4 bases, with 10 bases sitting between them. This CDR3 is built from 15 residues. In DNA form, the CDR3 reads TGTGCCAGCAGCCAAGATCTGGGGCGGTACAATGAGCAGTTCTTC. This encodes CASSQDLGRYNEQFF.

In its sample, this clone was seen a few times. The CDR3 sequence is CASSRLPYGYTF. The CDR3 coding sequence is TGTGCCAGCAGCCGCCTTCCCTATGGCTACACCTTC. The chain employs TRBV5-6 and TRBJ1-2, with D unresolved. CDR1 is SGHDT and CDR2 is YYEEEE in the germline V gene. CDR3 length equals 12 residues. Trimming left V 4 bases short and J 4 bases short, with 8 bases between.

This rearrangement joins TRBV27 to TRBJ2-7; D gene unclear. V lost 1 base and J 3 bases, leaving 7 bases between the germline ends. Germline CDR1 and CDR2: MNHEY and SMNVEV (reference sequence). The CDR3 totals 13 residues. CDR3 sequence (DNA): TGTGCCAGCAGTTTATGGTCAGGCTACGAGCAGTACTTC. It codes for CASSLWSGYEQYF.

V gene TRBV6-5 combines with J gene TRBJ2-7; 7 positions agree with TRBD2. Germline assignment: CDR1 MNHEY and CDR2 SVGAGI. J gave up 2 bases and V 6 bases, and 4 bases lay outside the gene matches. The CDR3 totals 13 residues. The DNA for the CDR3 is TGTGCCAGCAGGCGGGACTATCCCTACGAGCAGTACTTC. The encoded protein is CASRRDYPYEQYF.

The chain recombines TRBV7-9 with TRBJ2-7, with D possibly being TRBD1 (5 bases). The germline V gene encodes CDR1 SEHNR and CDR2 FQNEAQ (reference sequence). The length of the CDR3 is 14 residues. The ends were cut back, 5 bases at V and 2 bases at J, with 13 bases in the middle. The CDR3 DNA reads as TGTGCCAGCAGCATAGACAGCCCCACCTACGAGCAGTACTTC. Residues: CASSIDSPTYEQYF.

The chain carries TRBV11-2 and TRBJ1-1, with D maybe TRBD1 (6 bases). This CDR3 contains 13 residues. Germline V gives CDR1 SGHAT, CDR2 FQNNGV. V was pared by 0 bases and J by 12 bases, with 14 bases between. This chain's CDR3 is CASSLDRDQGPFF. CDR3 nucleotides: TGTGCCAGCAGCTTAGATCGGGATCAGGGGCCTTTCTTT. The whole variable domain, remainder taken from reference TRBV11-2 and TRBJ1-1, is EAGVAQSPRYKIIEKRQSVAFWCNPISGHATLYWYQQILGQGPKLLIQFQNNGVVDDSQLPKDRFSAERLKGVDSTLKIQPAKLEDSAVYLCASSLDRDQGPFFGQGTRLTVV.

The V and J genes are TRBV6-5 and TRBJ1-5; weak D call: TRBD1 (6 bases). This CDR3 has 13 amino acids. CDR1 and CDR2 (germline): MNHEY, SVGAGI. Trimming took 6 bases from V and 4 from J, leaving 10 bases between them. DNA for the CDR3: TGTGCCAGCAGCCAGGGGAGGAATCAGCCCCAGCATTTT. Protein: CASSQGRNQPQHF.

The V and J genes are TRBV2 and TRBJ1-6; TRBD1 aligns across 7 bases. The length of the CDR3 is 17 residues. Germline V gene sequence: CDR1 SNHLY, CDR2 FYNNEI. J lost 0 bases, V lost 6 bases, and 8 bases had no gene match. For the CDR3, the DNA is TGTGCCAGCAGCGGATGGGACAGCAGCTCCTATAATTCACCCCTCCACTTT. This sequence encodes CASSGWDSSSYNSPLHF.

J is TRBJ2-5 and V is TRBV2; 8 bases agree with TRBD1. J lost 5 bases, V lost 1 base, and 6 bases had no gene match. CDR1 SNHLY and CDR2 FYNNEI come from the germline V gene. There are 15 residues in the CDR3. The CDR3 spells CASSEGTGRGETQYF. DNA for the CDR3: TGTGCCAGCAGTGAAGGGACAGGGCGCGGGGAGACCCAGTACTTC. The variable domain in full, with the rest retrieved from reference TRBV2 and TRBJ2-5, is EPEVTQTPSHQVTQMGQEVILRCVPISNHLYFYWYRQILGQKVEFLVSFYNNEISEKSEIFDDQFSVERPDGSNFTLKIRSTKLEDSAMYFCASSEGTGRGETQYFGPGTRLLVL.

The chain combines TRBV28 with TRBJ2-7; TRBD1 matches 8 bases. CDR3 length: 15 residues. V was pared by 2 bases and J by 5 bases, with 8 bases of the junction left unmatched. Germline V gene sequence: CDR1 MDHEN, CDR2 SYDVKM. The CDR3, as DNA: TGTGCCAGCAGTTTAGTTTCAGGGGGCATCGACGAGCAGTACTTC. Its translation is CASSLVSGGIDEQYF.